The source of this T cell receptor (beta chain) is a study of blood T cell repertoires in COVID-19. Study-wide background: Samples taken during acute and convalescent COVID-19 were collected in the United States, Italy and Spain.

Measured with immunoSEQ multiplex PCR; TCRdb has only the in-frame clones, and not every one. The sample records 310,000 or so clones, roughly 85% being singletons. Assignments of participants to cohorts depended upon their own reported clinical history. Recovery meant two consecutive negative NP/OP PCR tests, professional clearance, or resolved symptoms. For this clone: The same CDR3 can be traced to other DNA sequences in this sample.

The V end was cut by 4 bases, the J end by 2 bases, with 9 bases between. The CDR3 is 13 amino acids. Germline V gives CDR1 SGHRS, CDR2 YFSETQ. Input material: PBMCs or T cells enriched from blood (not recorded which). V usage is TRBV5-1 and J usage is TRBJ2-5; possibly TRBD1 for D (6 bases). This receptor was identified in a woman in her thirties who had recovered from COVID-19. The CDR3 DNA is TGCGCCAGCAGCCCTGGACAGCAAGAGACCCAGTACTTC. This sequence encodes CASSPGQQETQYF.